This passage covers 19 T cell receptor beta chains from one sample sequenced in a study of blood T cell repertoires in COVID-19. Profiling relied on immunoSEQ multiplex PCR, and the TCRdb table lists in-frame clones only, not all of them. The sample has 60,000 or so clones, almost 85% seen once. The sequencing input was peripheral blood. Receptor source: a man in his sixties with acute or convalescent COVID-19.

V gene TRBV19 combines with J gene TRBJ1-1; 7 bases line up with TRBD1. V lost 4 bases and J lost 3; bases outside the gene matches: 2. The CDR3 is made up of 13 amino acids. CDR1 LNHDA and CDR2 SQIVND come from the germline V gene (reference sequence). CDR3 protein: CASSSQGDTEAFF. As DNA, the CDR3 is TGTGCCAGTAGTAGCCAGGGGGACACTGAAGCTTTCTTT. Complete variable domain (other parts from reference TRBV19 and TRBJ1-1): DGGITQSPKYLFRKEGQNVTLSCEQNLNHDAMYWYRQDPGQGLRLIYYSQIVNDFQKGDIAEGYSVSREKKESFPLTVTSAQKNPTAFYLCASSSQGDTEAFFGQGTRLTVV.

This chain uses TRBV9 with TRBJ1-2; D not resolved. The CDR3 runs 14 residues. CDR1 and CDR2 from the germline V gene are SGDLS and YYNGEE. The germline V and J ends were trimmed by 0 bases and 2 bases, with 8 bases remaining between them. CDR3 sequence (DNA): TGTGCCAGCAGCGTAGCTGAGGGAAACTATGGCTACACCTTC. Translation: CASSVAEGNYGYTF.

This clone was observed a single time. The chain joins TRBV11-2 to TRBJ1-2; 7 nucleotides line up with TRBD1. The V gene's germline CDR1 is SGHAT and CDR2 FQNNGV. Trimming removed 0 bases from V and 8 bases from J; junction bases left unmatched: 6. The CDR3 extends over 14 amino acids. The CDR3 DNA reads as TGTGCCAGCAGCTTAGAGGCAGGGGGTCGGGGCTACACCTTC. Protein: CASSLEAGGRGYTF.

In DNA form, the CDR3 reads TGTGCCAGCAGCTTAGATCGGAATCAGCCCCAGCATTTT. This codes for CASSLDRNQPQHF. The gene calls are TRBV11-2 and TRBJ1-5, with D unresolved. V was cut by 0 bases and J by 4 bases, with 4 bases left in between. The CDR3 contains 13 residues. Germline V lookup: CDR1 SGHAT, CDR2 FQNNGV.

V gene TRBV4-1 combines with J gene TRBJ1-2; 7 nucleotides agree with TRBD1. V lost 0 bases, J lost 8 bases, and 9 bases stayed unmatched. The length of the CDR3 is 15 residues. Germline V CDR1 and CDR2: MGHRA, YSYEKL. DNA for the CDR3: TGCGCCAGCAGCCAAGATCCCGGACAGGAGAGGGGCTACACCTTC. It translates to CASSQDPGQERGYTF.

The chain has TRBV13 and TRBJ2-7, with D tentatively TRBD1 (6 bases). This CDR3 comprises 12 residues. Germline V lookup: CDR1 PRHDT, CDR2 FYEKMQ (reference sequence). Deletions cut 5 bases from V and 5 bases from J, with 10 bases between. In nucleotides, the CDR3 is TGTGCCAGCAGCAGACAGGTCGACGAGCAGTACTTC. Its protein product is CASSRQVDEQYF. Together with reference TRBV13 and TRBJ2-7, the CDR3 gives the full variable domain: AAGVIQSPRHLIKEKRETATLKCYPIPRHDTVYWYQQGPGQDPQFLISFYEKMQSDKGSIPDRFSAQQFSDYHSELNMSSLELGDSALYFCASSRQVDEQYFGPGTRLTVT.

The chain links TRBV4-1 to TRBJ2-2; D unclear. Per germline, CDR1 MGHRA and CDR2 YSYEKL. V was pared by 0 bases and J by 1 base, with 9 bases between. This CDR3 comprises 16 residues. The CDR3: CASSQDVAGNTGELFF. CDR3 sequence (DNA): TGCGCCAGCAGCCAAGATGTGGCAGGGAACACCGGGGAGCTGTTTTTT.

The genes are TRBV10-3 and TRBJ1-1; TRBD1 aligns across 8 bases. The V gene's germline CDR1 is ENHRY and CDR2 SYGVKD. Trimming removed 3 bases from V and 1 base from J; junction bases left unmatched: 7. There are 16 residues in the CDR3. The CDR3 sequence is CAISDQGAMRNTEAFF. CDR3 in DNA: TGTGCCATCAGTGATCAGGGGGCCATGAGGAACACTGAAGCTTTCTTT.

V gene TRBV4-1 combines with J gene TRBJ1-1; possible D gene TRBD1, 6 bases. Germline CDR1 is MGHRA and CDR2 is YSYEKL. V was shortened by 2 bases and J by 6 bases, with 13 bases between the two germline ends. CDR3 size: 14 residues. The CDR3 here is CASSQPLQGPEAFF. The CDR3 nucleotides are TGCGCCAGCAGCCAACCGCTCCAGGGGCCTGAAGCTTTCTTT.

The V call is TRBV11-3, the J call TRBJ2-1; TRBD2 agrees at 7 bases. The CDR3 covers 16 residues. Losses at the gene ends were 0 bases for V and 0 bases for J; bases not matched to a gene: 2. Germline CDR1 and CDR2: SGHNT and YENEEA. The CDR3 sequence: CASSLEGTISYNEQFF. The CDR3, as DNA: TGTGCCAGCAGCTTAGAGGGGACTATCTCCTACAATGAGCAGTTCTTC.

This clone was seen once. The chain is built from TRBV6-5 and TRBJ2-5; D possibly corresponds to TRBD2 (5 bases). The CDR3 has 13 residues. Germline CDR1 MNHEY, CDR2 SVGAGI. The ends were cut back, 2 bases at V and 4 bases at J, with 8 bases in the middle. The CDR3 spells CASSYGRRETQYF. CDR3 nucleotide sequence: TGTGCCAGCAGTTACGGGAGACGAGAGACCCAGTACTTC.

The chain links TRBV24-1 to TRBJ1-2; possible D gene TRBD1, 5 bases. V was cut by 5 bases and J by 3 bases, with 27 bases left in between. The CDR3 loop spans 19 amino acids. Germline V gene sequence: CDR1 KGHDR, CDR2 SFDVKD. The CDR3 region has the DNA TGTGCCACCAGTGTCATCCAAGAAGGGGTTTGGTGGTCGGACTATGGCTACACCTTC. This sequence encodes CATSVIQEGVWWSDYGYTF.

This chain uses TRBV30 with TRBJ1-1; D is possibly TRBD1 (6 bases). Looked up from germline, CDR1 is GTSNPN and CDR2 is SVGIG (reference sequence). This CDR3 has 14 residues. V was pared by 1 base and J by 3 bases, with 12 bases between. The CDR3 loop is CAWSEGGSYTEAFF. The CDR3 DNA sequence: TGTGCCTGGAGTGAAGGGGGATCCTACACTGAAGCTTTCTTT.

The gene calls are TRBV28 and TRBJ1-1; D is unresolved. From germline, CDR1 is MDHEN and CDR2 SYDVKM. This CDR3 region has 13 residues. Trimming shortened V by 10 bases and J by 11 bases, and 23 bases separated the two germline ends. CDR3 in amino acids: CATTRLRLGGAFF. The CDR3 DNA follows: TGTGCCACCACTAGACTTCGACTGGGCGGGGCTTTCTTT. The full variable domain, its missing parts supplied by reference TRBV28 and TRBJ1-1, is DVKVTQSSRYLVKRTGEKVFLECVQDMDHENMFWYRQDPGLGLRLIYFSYDVKMKEKGDIPEGYSVSREKKERFSLILESASTNQTSMYLCATTRLRLGGAFFGQGTRLTVV.

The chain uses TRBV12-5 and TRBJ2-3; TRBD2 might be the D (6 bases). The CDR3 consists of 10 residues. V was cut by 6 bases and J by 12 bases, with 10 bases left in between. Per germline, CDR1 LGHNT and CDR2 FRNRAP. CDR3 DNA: TGTGCTAGTGGCCGGGACTCACAGTATTTT. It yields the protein CASGRDSQYF.

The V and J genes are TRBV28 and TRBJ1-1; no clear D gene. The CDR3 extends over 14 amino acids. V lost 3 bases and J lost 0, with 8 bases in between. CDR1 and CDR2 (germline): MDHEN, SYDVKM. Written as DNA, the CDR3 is TGTGCCAGCAGTTTGATGAGCATGAACACTGAAGCTTTCTTT. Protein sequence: CASSLMSMNTEAFF.

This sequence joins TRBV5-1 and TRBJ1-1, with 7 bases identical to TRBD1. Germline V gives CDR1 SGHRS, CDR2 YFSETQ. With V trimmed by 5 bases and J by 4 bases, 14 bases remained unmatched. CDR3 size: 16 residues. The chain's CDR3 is CASRILSGGTSTEAFF. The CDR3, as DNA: TGCGCCAGCAGGATACTGTCAGGGGGAACGAGCACTGAAGCTTTCTTT. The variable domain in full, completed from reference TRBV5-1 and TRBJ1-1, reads KAGVTQTPRYLIKTRGQQVTLSCSPISGHRSVSWYQQTPGQGLQFLFEYFSETQRNKGNFPGRFSGRQFSNSRSEMNVSTLELGDSALYLCASRILSGGTSTEAFFGQGTRLTVV.

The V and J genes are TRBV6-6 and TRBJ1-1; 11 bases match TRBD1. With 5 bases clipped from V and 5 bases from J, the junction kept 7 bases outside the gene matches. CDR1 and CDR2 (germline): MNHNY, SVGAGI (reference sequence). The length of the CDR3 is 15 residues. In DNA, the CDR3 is TGTGCCAGCAGTATCGGGACAGGGGGGGAGACTGAAGCTTTCTTT. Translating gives CASSIGTGGETEAFF.

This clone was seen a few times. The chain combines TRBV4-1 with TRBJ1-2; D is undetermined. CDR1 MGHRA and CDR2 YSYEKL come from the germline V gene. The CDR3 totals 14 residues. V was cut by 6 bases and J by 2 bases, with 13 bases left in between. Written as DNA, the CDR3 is TGCGCCAGCAGGCGGGAGTCCGGGAACTATGGCTACACCTTC. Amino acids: CASRRESGNYGYTF.